This T cell receptor (beta chain) was identified in a study of human T cells and chemical hapten exposure. Looking at the study overall: Slight differences in pooled library volume were the main source of varying TCR yields across samples. Study-wide results and caveats: TCRs at a frequency above 1 in 1000 stayed unchanged with DPC sensitization.

V was clipped by 5 bases and J by 3 bases, with 7 bases between them. Germline V gives CDR1 SGHVS, CDR2 FNYEAQ. There are 12 residues in the CDR3. This clonotype has more than one count but fewer than ten. Antigen: not known. The template was total RNA from unfractionated whole blood. Unique molecular identifiers were attached to individual cDNA molecules during library preparation. Original data processing: Per sample, the median was about 88,000 TCRs, with values from 23,224 to 690,600. From the 5' RACE reads, TCRdb called clonotypes with MiXCR, one entry per CDR3 protein. TCRdb's processing, not the study's, gives the V and J calls here. The sample holds 70,000 to 85,000 distinct CDR3 sequences; around 15% are singletons and the top ten take under 7.5%.

This chain links TRBV7-6 with TRBJ2-5, with D possibly TRBD2 on 5 matching bases. The sequence was obtained from a female donor in good health. The CDR3 protein is CASSPGKETQYF. DNA for the CDR3: TGTGCCAGCAGCCCCGGGAAAGAGACCCAGTACTTC.